A selection of T cell receptor beta chains follows, all from one sample in a study of PD-L1 blockade in urothelial cancer. Clones were sequenced by immunoSEQ multiplex PCR, and TCRdb holds only the in-frame ones, with some missing. Among 100,000 to 150,000 clones listed, 86% were seen once. This specimen consisted of PBMCs, obtained around atezolizumab (anti-PD-L1) treatment. These receptors were taken from a man in his fifties or sixties with urothelial cancer. CDR3s include the opening cysteine and the closing phenylalanine or tryptophan. Fields, in order: V gene, clone size, J gene, D gene, CDR3 protein, CDR3 DNA. D genes are given only for firm matches. Some rows have no size entry. The others give once, few or many, or a class for an expanded clone.

>TRBV9|.|TRBJ1-4|TRBD1
CASSRQGQATNEKLFF
TGTGCCAGCAGTCGACAGGGACAAGCAACTAATGAAAAACTGTTTTTT
>TRBV6-6|few|TRBJ1-2|TRBD1
CASSSQTGGAYGYTF
TGTGCCAGCAGTTCCCAAACAGGGGGCGCTTATGGCTACACCTTC
>TRBV2|.|TRBJ1-3|TRBD1
CASSEGQGNSGNTIYF
TGTGCCAGCAGTGAAGGACAGGGGAACTCTGGAAACACCATATATTTT
>TRBV30|.|TRBJ1-4|TRBD1
CAWYQWDRSGEKLFF
TGTGCCTGGTACCAATGGGACAGAAGTGGTGAAAAACTGTTTTTT
>TRBV5-8|.|TRBJ2-7|TRBD2
CASSRKPGLAGGYEQYF
TGTGCCAGCAGCAGAAAACCGGGACTAGCGGGAGGGTACGAGCAGTACTTC
>TRBV30|.|TRBJ1-2|.
CAWRGWDQGRGYTF
TGTGCCTGGCGGGGGTGGGACCAGGGACGGGGCTACACCTTC
>TRBV7-2|.|TRBJ2-2|.
CASSLVGGDTGELFF
TGTGCCAGCAGCTTAGTAGGGGGGGACACCGGGGAGCTGTTTTTT
>TRBV28|once|TRBJ2-7|.
CASSAGTTEQYF
TGTGCCAGCAGTGCCGGGACAACCGAGCAGTACTTC
>TRBV27|.|TRBJ2-7|.
CASSLTNPGQGSYEQYF
TGTGCCAGCAGCCTAACAAATCCGGGACAAGGTTCTTACGAGCAGTACTTC
>TRBV4-2|.|TRBJ2-3|.
CASSQGEGDTDTQYF
TGTGCCAGCAGCCAAGGAGAAGGGGACACAGATACGCAGTATTTT
>TRBV28|.|TRBJ1-2|TRBD1
CASRTGGEDGYTF
TGTGCCAGCAGGACAGGGGGCGAGGATGGCTACACCTTC
>TRBV7-9|.|TRBJ1-1|TRBD1
CASSLFGGQGAGTEAFF
TGTGCCAGCAGCTTATTCGGGGGACAGGGGGCGGGCACTGAAGCTTTCTTT
>TRBV2|.|TRBJ2-7|.
CASSAQIGPYEQYF
TGTGCCAGCAGTGCCCAGATTGGTCCCTACGAGCAGTACTTC
>TRBV7-2|.|TRBJ2-3|TRBD2
CASSLRRSGRGDTQYF
TGTGCCAGCAGCCTAAGACGTAGCGGGAGAGGAGATACGCAGTATTTT
>TRBV4-2|.|TRBJ2-7|.
CASSKDTYEQYF
TGTGCCAGCAGCAAAGACACCTACGAGCAGTACTTC
>TRBV28|.|TRBJ2-7|TRBD1
CASCPGTVTYEQYF
TGTGCCAGCTGTCCCGGGACAGTCACCTACGAGCAGTACTTC
>TRBV28|.|TRBJ1-1|.
CASSLWVSAGAAGTEAFF
TGTGCCAGCAGTTTATGGGTCTCGGCAGGGGCGGCAGGCACTGAAGCTTTCTTT
>TRBV7-6|.|TRBJ2-7|TRBD2
CASSPWTSQNEQYF
TGTGCCAGCAGCCCGTGGACTAGCCAAAACGAGCAGTACTTC
>TRBV7-9|.|TRBJ2-7|.
CASSEQGYEQYF
TGTGCCAGCAGCGAACAGGGCTACGAGCAGTACTTC
>TRBV30|.|TRBJ1-1|TRBD1
CAWSRTGQGITEAFF
TGTGCCTGGAGCCGAACGGGACAGGGGATCACTGAAGCTTTCTTT
>TRBV28|.|TRBJ2-5|TRBD2
CASSTSGGGGTQYF
TGTGCCAGCAGTACTAGCGGGGGCGGCGGGACCCAGTACTTC
>TRBV7-6|.|TRBJ2-1|.
CASSLRRGGGYNEQFF
TGTGCCAGCAGCTTAAGAAGGGGGGGAGGGTACAATGAGCAGTTCTTC
>TRBV30|.|TRBJ2-3|.
CAWSGWGRGDTQYF
TGTGCCTGGAGTGGCTGGGGTAGGGGAGATACGCAGTATTTT
>TRBV27|.|TRBJ2-7|TRBD2
CASSLLAGENYEQYF
TGTGCCAGCAGTTTACTCGCGGGAGAAAACTACGAGCAGTACTTC
>TRBV28|.|TRBJ1-6|TRBD1
CASSSPDRGSSPLHF
TGTGCCAGCAGTTCCCCCGACAGGGGATCTTCACCCCTCCACTTT
>TRBV6-1|.|TRBJ2-3|TRBD1
CASRALTGGTDTQYF
TGTGCCAGCAGAGCCTTGACAGGGGGCACAGATACGCAGTATTTT